Described below is a single T cell receptor beta chain sequence and its context. The antigen remains unidentified. Diagnosing involved the use of clinical symptoms, serum thyroxine and TRAb, thyroid ultrasound and orbital computed tomography. These data are taken from a study of T cells in Graves' hyperthyroidism and ophthalmopathy. General observations from the study: Ophthalmopathy and stable hyperthyroidism were told apart by a 13 V-J model.

Germline lookup yields CDR1 MNHEY and CDR2 SVGAGI. The CDR3 loop spans 13 amino acids. Between the trimmed V and J ends, which lost 8 bases and 3 bases, there was a span of 14 bases. Regions amplified from RNA transcripts were the TCR beta CDR3 regions. First-round RT-PCR of the TCR CDR3 relied on the HTBI primer set. TCRdb re-called the multiplex PCR reads through MiXCR, storing one row per CDR3 protein. The sample holds 750,000 to 900,000 distinct CDR3 sequences; 38% are singletons and the top ten take over 8%. The sequenced sample consisted of blood. The TCR originated in a man aged 18 to 30 with Graves' hyperthyroidism. The gene calls are TRBV6-5 and TRBJ2-7; the D gene is possibly TRBD1 (6 bases). CDR3 nucleotides: TGTGCCAGCGTTGCGGGCAGGGGCTACGAGCAGTACTTC. The encoded protein is CASVAGRGYEQYF.